This TCR beta chain was sequenced for a study of response to subunit inactivated influenza vaccine. Whole-study results and caveats: T cells newly recruited by each seasonal influenza vaccination are few, the authors suggested.

J gave up 5 bases and V 5 bases, and 7 bases lay outside the gene matches. The CDR3 consists of 15 residues. Germline V gene lookup returns CDR1 MNHEY and CDR2 SMNVEV (reference sequence). This clonotype was observed many times. Its target is unknown. TCRdb reprocessed the RT-PCR reads with MiXCR, giving one entry per CDR3 protein. The table includes just under 250,000 distinct CDR3 sequences, 12% detected once. The gene calls are TRBV27 and TRBJ2-5; 11 bases match TRBD2. The TCR comes from a middle-aged man who received an inactivated influenza vaccine. The source was non-naive T cells sorted from PBMCs, collected 14 days before vaccination. The CDR3 DNA is TGTGCCAGCAGTCTCACTAGCGGGAGTTTCGAGACCCAGTACTTC. Protein: CASSLTSGSFETQYF.